This TCR beta chain was captured in a study of shared clonotypes between healthy human individuals. General study results and limits: In several donors, around 4.8% of naive CD4 clonotypes appeared in common.

Comment on this clone: Its antigen remains unidentified. The same CDR3 arises from other DNA sequences in this sample as well.

Naive CD8 populations comprised CD45RO-negative cells positively selected for CCR7, excluding terminally differentiated effector memory CD45RA+ cells. Using immunoSEQ multiplex PCR, the repertoire was profiled, and TCRdb retains in-frame clones only, with some absent. This table has over 2 million clones, approximately 95% appearing once. The sequencing sample was made of naive CD8+ T cells sorted from blood. This TCR was recovered from a man in his late teens or twenties in good health.

The CDR3 bases are TGTGCCAGCAGCTTAGGAAGTAGCTCCTATAATTCACCCCTCCACTTT. It yields the protein CASSLGSSSYNSPLHF. This chain uses TRBV7-9 with TRBJ1-6; no definite D call. CDR1 is SEHNR, CDR2 FQNEAQ, per germline (reference sequence). The V end lost 1 base, the J end lost 0 bases, and 7 bases lay between the germline ends. The CDR3 sequence is 16 residues long.